Listed here are 9 T cell receptor beta chains from one sample, sequenced in a study of molecular identifiers for immune sequencing clone quantification. From the PCR reads, TCRdb called clonotypes with MiXCR, one entry per CDR3 protein. The table records about 630,000 distinct CDR3 sequences, roughly 25% of them present only once. The specimen was naive CD8+ T cells from blood, with Jurkat cell RNA spiked in. Subset described: FACS-sorted CD8+CD4-CCR7+CD45RA+ naive T cells. These receptors all stem from a human donor in good health. Some libraries in this study had Jurkat cell RNA spiked in.

This clonotype was observed many times. The V call is TRBV12-3 or TRBV12-4, the J call TRBJ2-7; D is possibly TRBD2 (7 bases). V shed 3 bases and J shed 2 bases, with 11 bases lying between them. The length of the CDR3 is 14 residues. The CDR3 loop is CASSFAGAAYEQYF. The CDR3 DNA follows: TGTGCCAGCAGTTTTGCGGGGGCCGCCTACGAGCAGTACTTC.

Points on this clonotype: This may arise from a read error, as a much more abundant clone is one base away. The chain joins TRBV7-9 to TRBJ1-1, with D unclear. CDR1 is SEHNR and CDR2 is FQNEAQ in the germline V gene (reference sequence). The CDR3 has 15 residues. Deletions cut 0 bases from V and 4 bases from J, with 12 bases between. The DNA of the CDR3 is TGTGCCAGCAGCTTAGCCTTCACTCTGATCACTGAAGCTTTCTTT. Its protein product is CASSLAFTLITEAFF.

This clonotype was counted at least ten times. The chain combines TRBV4-3 with TRBJ2-7; 8 nucleotides line up with TRBD1. There are 14 residues in the CDR3. Germline V gene data show CDR1 as LGHNA and CDR2 as YSLEER. With 1 base clipped from V and 5 bases from J, the junction kept 4 bases outside the gene matches. CDR3 coding DNA: TGCGCCAGCAGCCAAGGGACAGGGATTGACGAGCAGTACTTC. It specifies CASSQGTGIDEQYF.

This clonotype was observed a few times. The chain uses TRBV21-1 and TRBJ2-2. TRBV21-1 has pseudogene status. The CDR3 has 13 residues. The CDR3 sequence: CASSVGHTGELFF. In nucleotides, the CDR3 is TGTGCCAGCAGCGTGGGTCACACCGGGGAGCTGTTTTTT.

This clonotype showed up just a few times. J is TRBJ1-5 and V is TRBV27; D is possibly TRBD1 (6 bases). This CDR3 region has 13 residues. In germline, CDR1 is MNHEY, CDR2 SMNVEV (reference sequence). The V end was cut by 3 bases, the J end by 6 bases, with 9 bases between. CDR3 protein: CASSFTGFQPQHF. Here the CDR3 DNA reads TGTGCCAGCAGTTTTACAGGGTTTCAGCCCCAGCATTTT.

With regard to this clonotype: One end of the junction does not line up with germline, which may come from a read error. CDR3 sequence: CASSETGSNQPPHF. In DNA, the CDR3 is TGTGCCAGCAGTGAGACAGGGAGCAATCAGCCCCCGCATTTT. This chain uses TRBV6-5 with TRBJ1-5; 7 nucleotides agree with TRBD1. CDR3 size: 14 residues. Looked up from germline, CDR1 is MNHEY and CDR2 is SVGAGI.

This clonotype showed up many times. The genes are TRBV6-5 and TRBJ1-1; D not certain. CDR1 and CDR2 from the germline V gene are MNHEY and SVGAGI. With 5 bases removed from V and 0 bases from J, the gap between germline ends came to 7 bases. The CDR3 runs to 13 residues. The CDR3 spells CASSPHMNTEAFF. The CDR3 coding sequence is TGTGCCAGCAGTCCACATATGAACACTGAAGCTTTCTTT.

This clonotype turned up a few times. The chain couples TRBV24-1 to TRBJ2-2, with 8 nucleotides matching TRBD1. The trim removed 4 bases at V and 3 bases at J, leaving 9 bases unmatched. CDR3 length: 17 residues. The germline V gene has CDR1 KGHDR and CDR2 SFDVKD. Written as DNA, the CDR3 is TGTGCCACCAGTGACACCTGGCGCAGGGGGCACACCGGGGAGCTGTTTTTT. Translating gives CATSDTWRRGHTGELFF.

With respect to this clonotype: The conserved phenylalanine or tryptophan is not found at the CDR3 terminus, so this likely reflects a read error. The chain links TRBV12-3 or TRBV12-4 to TRBJ2-7; D is undetermined. The CDR3 contains 11 residues. V lost 5 bases, J lost 1 base, and 3 bases lay in between. The CDR3 DNA follows: TGTGCCAGCAGTAGTTCCTACGAGCAGTACTGC. This gives the protein CASSSSYEQYC.